Presented here are 13 T cell receptor beta chains from one specimen sequenced in a study of blood T cells in healthy people across ages. A J-beta primer mix and a sample-barcoded 5' primer were used in a second PCR of roughly 7 to 12 cycles. MiXCR, run by TCRdb on the 5' RACE reads, gives a single entry per CDR3 protein. Among 1 million or so distinct CDR3 sequences listed, around 43% were seen once. Sequenced: blood. These TCRs come from a woman aged 60-70 years in good health.

CDR3: CASSKGLAGEGTGELFF. CDR3 sequence (DNA): TGTGCCAGCAGTAAGGGACTAGCGGGAGAGGGCACCGGGGAGCTGTTTTTT. The rearrangement links TRBV25-1 to TRBJ2-2; 14 nucleotides agree with TRBD2. The CDR3 consists of 17 residues. Germline lookup yields CDR1 MGHDK and CDR2 SYGVNS. V lost 5 bases, J lost 4 bases, and 6 bases stayed unmatched.

This clonotype was seen a single time. This sequence joins TRBV7-6 and TRBJ1-2; D not resolved. V shed 4 bases and J shed 4 bases, with 13 bases lying between them. The germline V gene encodes CDR1 SGHVS and CDR2 FNYEAQ. The CDR3 loop spans 14 amino acids. CDR3 sequence: CASSSSVPFYGYTF. As DNA, the CDR3 is TGTGCCAGCAGCTCCTCAGTGCCCTTCTATGGCTACACCTTC.

The chain links TRBV9 to TRBJ2-2; D might be TRBD1 (6 bases). Looked up from germline, CDR1 is SGDLS and CDR2 is YYNGEE. Trimming stripped 4 bases from V and 7 bases from J, with 11 bases between. The CDR3 runs to 13 residues. CDR3 loop: CASSLQGNGELFF. For the CDR3, the DNA is TGTGCCAGCAGCTTACAGGGTAACGGGGAGCTGTTTTTT. Full variable domain (outside the CDR3, taken from reference TRBV9 and TRBJ2-2): DSGVTQTPKHLITATGQRVTLRCSPRSGDLSVYWYQQSLDQGLQFLIQYYNGEERAKGNILERFSAQQFPDLHSELNLSSLELGDSALYFCASSLQGNGELFFGEGSRLTVL.

This chain links TRBV6-1 with TRBJ2-7; possibly TRBD1 or TRBD2 for D (5 bases each). Germline CDR1 reads MNHNS; CDR2 reads SASEGT. The CDR3 sequence is 15 residues long. The ends were cut back, 6 bases at V and 4 bases at J, with 19 bases in the middle. The CDR3 nucleotides are TGTGCCAGCAGCCGTGGGGACCCCATTTTATACGAGCAGTACTTC. Translation gives CASSRGDPILYEQYF.

In its sample, this clonotype was seen a few times. The CDR3 protein is CSVDFATDTQYF. The CDR3 DNA reads as TGCAGCGTTGATTTTGCGACAGATACGCAGTATTTT. V is TRBV29-1 and J is TRBJ2-3; the D is unclear. The ends were cut back, 3 bases at V and 3 bases at J, with 7 bases in the middle. The CDR3 totals 12 residues. Germline CDR1 reads SQVTM; CDR2 reads ANQGSEA.

This clonotype appeared a few times. V is TRBV27 and J is TRBJ2-3, with a weak D call TRBD2 (6 bases). Trimming cost V 4 bases and J 4 bases, with 6 bases left between them. The germline gives CDR1 MNHEY, CDR2 SMNVEV (reference sequence). The CDR3 length is 12 residues. CDR3 coding DNA: TGTGCCAGCAGTTGGGGGGCAGATACGCAGTATTTT. Its protein product is CASSWGADTQYF.

The table lists this clonotype with a few counts. In DNA form, the CDR3 reads TGTGCCAGCAGCTTAGAGGGGATACGCTCCTACAATGAGCAGTTCTTC. Translating it yields CASSLEGIRSYNEQFF. V gene TRBV7-2 combines with J gene TRBJ2-1, with D perhaps TRBD1 (5 bases). The CDR3 runs 16 residues. V lost 1 base to trimming and J lost 0 bases, with 10 bases between them. Germline CDR1 reads SGHTA; CDR2 reads FQGNSA.

This clonotype was counted many times. This chain links TRBV7-2 with TRBJ2-5; the D is unclear. Between the trimmed V and J ends, which lost 5 bases and 5 bases, there was a span of 18 bases. The germline V gene encodes CDR1 SGHTA and CDR2 FQGNSA. The CDR3 runs 15 residues. CDR3 in DNA: TGTGCCAGCAGCCCACGTAGTTCAGACGGGGAGACCCAGTACTTC. Translated, it gives CASSPRSSDGETQYF.

The chain couples TRBV7-2 to TRBJ2-1; 8 bases align to TRBD2. After removal of 7 bases from V and 3 bases from J, the junction contained 8 bases not matched to a gene. Germline V gives CDR1 SGHTA, CDR2 FQGNSA. The CDR3 loop spans 15 amino acids. The CDR3 DNA sequence: TGTGCCAGCAACCCCCCGGGACTAGGCTACAATGAGCAGTTCTTC. Protein: CASNPPGLGYNEQFF.

This clonotype has only a few counts. The rearrangement uses TRBV18 and TRBJ2-7, with 9 bases lining up with TRBD2. Germline V gene data show CDR1 as KGHSH and CDR2 as LQKENI. V was pared by 3 bases and J by 3 bases, with 9 bases of the junction left unmatched. CDR3 length: 16 amino acids. The DNA of the CDR3 is TGTGCCAGCTCACCCCGGCGGGAGGGGGTACTCTACGAGCAGTACTTC. Its protein product is CASSPRREGVLYEQYF. Full variable domain (rest looked up from reference TRBV18 and TRBJ2-7): NAGVMQNPRHLVRRRGQEARLRCSPMKGHSHVYWYRQLPEEGLKFMVYLQKENIIDESGMPKERFSAEFPKEGPSILRIQQVVRGDSAAYFCASSPRREGVLYEQYFGPGTRLTVT.

The chain employs TRBV27 and TRBJ2-7; tentative D call: TRBD1 (6 bases). Germline V gene lookup returns CDR1 MNHEY and CDR2 SMNVEV (reference sequence). The CDR3 loop spans 14 amino acids. The ends were cut back, 4 bases at V and 3 bases at J, with 13 bases in the middle. In DNA form, the CDR3 reads TGTGCCAGCAGTTCGCAGGGGTCCTTCTACGAGCAGTACTTC. Protein product: CASSSQGSFYEQYF.

This chain uses TRBV10-3 with TRBJ2-5; 11 bases line up with TRBD1. Germline V gene lookup returns CDR1 ENHRY and CDR2 SYGVKD. V trimming: 6 bases; J trimming: 5 bases; junction bases outside the gene matches: 11. This CDR3 contains 16 residues. CDR3 sequence reads: CAIRDSGTGGGETQYF. DNA of the CDR3: TGTGCCATCAGGGACTCCGGGACAGGGGGAGGGGAGACCCAGTACTTC.

The rearrangement uses TRBV6-2 or TRBV6-3 and TRBJ2-1; 7 bases are a match to TRBD2. V lost 5 bases and J lost 10; bases outside the gene matches: 8. The germline V gene encodes CDR1 MNHEY and CDR2 SVGEGT. The CDR3 runs 13 residues. The CDR3 reads CASSAGAGREQFF. The CDR3 nucleotides read TGTGCCAGCAGTGCCGGAGCGGGACGGGAGCAGTTCTTC.